This is a list of T cell receptor beta chains from one sample in a study of blood T cells in healthy people across ages. TCRdb analysed the 5' RACE reads with MiXCR anew, one entry per CDR3 protein. The data hold 1,500,000 or so distinct CDR3 sequences, with around 59% observed a single time. The sequencing sample was made of blood. Receptors were obtained from a man aged 18 to 30 in good health. CDR3s include the opening cysteine and the closing phenylalanine or tryptophan. A D gene is named only where the DNA matches it firmly. Not all rows give a size; the values are once, few, many and, for expanded clones, a class.

TGCGCCAGCAGCCAGGCCGGGACAGGCCGCACTGGCACGCAGTATTTT,CASSQAGTGRTGTQYF,NA,TRBV4-1,TRBJ2-3,TRBD1
TGTGCCAGCGGTCCCGGGACAGGTAGCTATGGCTACACCTTC,CASGPGTGSYGYTF,NA,TRBV27,TRBJ1-2,TRBD1
TGTGCCAGCAGTCAAAGGAGGAGCACCGGGGAGCTGTTTTTT,CASSQRRSTGELFF,NA,TRBV6-2/TRBV6-3,TRBJ2-2,NA
TGCAGTGCTGGTGGGACTAGCGCATACAATGAGCAGTTCTTC,CSAGGTSAYNEQFF,NA,TRBV20-1,TRBJ2-1,TRBD2
TGTGCCGGATCGCCCGCTAGGCAGGGAAATACGCAGTATTTT,CAGSPARQGNTQYF,NA,TRBV28,TRBJ2-3,NA
TGTGCCATCGCCGTAGGACAGAACAATGAGCAGTACTTC,CAIAVGQNNEQYF,NA,TRBV10-3,TRBJ2-4,NA
TGTGCCAGCGGGAGGACCTACAATGAGCAGTTCTTC,CASGRTYNEQFF,few,TRBV2,TRBJ2-1,NA
TGTGCCAGCAGTTACGGGGTTGGCACTGAAGCTTTCTTT,CASSYGVGTEAFF,few,TRBV6-6,TRBJ1-1,NA
TGCGCCAGCAGCTTGGAACCATTTTACAATGAGCAGTTCTTC,CASSLEPFYNEQFF,NA,TRBV5-1,TRBJ2-1,NA
TGCAGTGCTAGGAAGACTTTACGAGTTAATGAAAAACTGTTTTTT,CSARKTLRVNEKLFF,NA,TRBV20-1,TRBJ1-4,NA
TGCGCCAGCGCGACCCCGACTAGCGGGAGTTTCTACGAGCAGTACTTC,CASATPTSGSFYEQYF,NA,TRBV5-1,TRBJ2-7,TRBD2
TGTGCCAGCAGTTCCCTTGAGGAGCCCCAAGAGACCCAGTACTTC,CASSSLEEPQETQYF,NA,TRBV28,TRBJ2-5,NA
TGTGCCAGCAGTTTAACCACTAGCGATGAGCAGTTCTTC,CASSLTTSDEQFF,few,TRBV27,TRBJ2-1,TRBD2
TGCAGTGCTAGAGATTTCGGGACAGGGGGTTACATTCTTTACAATGAGCAGTTCTTC,CSARDFGTGGYILYNEQFF,NA,TRBV20-1,TRBJ2-1,TRBD1
TGTGCCAGCAGCCCAGAATGGGGCCGGAATTCACCCCTCCACTTT,CASSPEWGRNSPLHF,NA,TRBV11-2,TRBJ1-6,NA
TGTGCCAGCAGCGTAGTTCCCCCAGATACGCAGTATTTT,CASSVVPPDTQYF,NA,TRBV11-2,TRBJ2-3,NA
TGTGCCAGCAGACCGGGAGGAGGGAGGGCCCGAGATACGCAGTATTTT,CASRPGGGRARDTQYF,NA,TRBV7-2,TRBJ2-3,TRBD2
TGCAGCGTGGAGACAAATCAAGAGACCCAGTACTTC,CSVETNQETQYF,few,TRBV29-1,TRBJ2-5,NA
TGCAGTGCTAGAAGCGGCGGAGGCACAGATGCGCAGTATTTT,CSARSGGGTDAQYF,NA,TRBV20-1,TRBJ2-3,NA
TGTGCCAGCAGTGAGAGGCCGGGCCGGGAGACCCAGTACTTC,CASSERPGRETQYF,NA,TRBV25-1,TRBJ2-5,NA
TGTGCCAGTACAGCGATCTCTGGGGCCAACGTCCTGACTTTC,CASTAISGANVLTF,NA,TRBV19,TRBJ2-6,NA
TGTGCCAGCAGTTTGACTAGCGCGGATTACGAGCAGTACTTC,CASSLTSADYEQYF,NA,TRBV12-3/TRBV12-4,TRBJ2-7,TRBD2
TGTGCCAGCAGCGTAGTGACTAGCGGGTACTCAATGGCCTCTGGGGCCAACGTCCTGACTTTC,CASSVVTSGYSMASGANVLTF,few,TRBV9,TRBJ2-6,TRBD2
TGTGCCAGCGCCGGGCTGGGGGGTCCCAGCACAGATACGCAGTATTTT,CASAGLGGPSTDTQYF,NA,TRBV2,TRBJ2-3,NA
TGCGCCAGCAGCCAAGTCTTGTCAGGCACTGAAGCTTTCTTT,CASSQVLSGTEAFF,NA,TRBV4-3,TRBJ1-1,NA
TGTGCCAGCAGCTTAGCGCGAGACTACGAGCAGTACTTC,CASSLARDYEQYF,many,TRBV5-1,TRBJ2-7,NA
TGTGCCATCGGGGGGAGGACGGGCTACACCTTC,CAIGGRTGYTF,NA,TRBV10-3,TRBJ1-2,NA
TGTGCCAGCACTCCATGGAGGGGGGCCCCTAATGAAAAACTGTTTTTT,CASTPWRGAPNEKLFF,NA,TRBV6-6,TRBJ1-4,NA
TGTGCCAGTAAGCGGGGACAGCCCTACGAGCAGTACTTC,CASKRGQPYEQYF,NA,TRBV6-5,TRBJ2-7,NA
TGTGCCAGCAGCTTAACTGGGTCGGACAATGAGCAGTTCTTC,CASSLTGSDNEQFF,NA,TRBV7-9,TRBJ2-1,NA
TGTGCCAGCAGCGGAGGCGGACAGGGGGCATGGGGCTACACCTTC,CASSGGGQGAWGYTF,NA,TRBV9,TRBJ1-2,TRBD1
TGTGCCAGCAGTTTAGTACAGGGGCCGTTCTTC,CASSLVQGPFF,few,TRBV12-3/TRBV12-4,TRBJ2-1,TRBD1
TGTGCCAGCAGTTACGAGGGGGCAGGCGAGCAGTACTTC,CASSYEGAGEQYF,NA,TRBV6-6,TRBJ2-7,TRBD1
TGTGCCACCAGCAGTTCAGGCGAGCAGTACTTC,CATSSSGEQYF,once,TRBV15,TRBJ2-7,NA
TGTGCCAGCAGTTTGTGGGGCAGTAACATGAACACTGAAGCTTTCTTT,CASSLWGSNMNTEAFF,NA,TRBV28,TRBJ1-1,NA
TGCAGTGCTAGAGTGGGGGCGGGGGTAGAGACCCAGTACTTC,CSARVGAGVETQYF,NA,TRBV20-1,TRBJ2-5,NA
TGCGCCAGCAGCCAAGACCCGGGCGAGAAGACCCAGTACTTC,CASSQDPGEKTQYF,few,TRBV4-3,TRBJ2-5,NA
TGTGCCAGCAGCGGGGATGGCCCCATGCAGTTCTTC,CASSGDGPMQFF,NA,TRBV6-1,TRBJ2-1,NA
TGTGCCAGCAGTAACGGACTAGTATCCGGGGAGCTGTTTTTT,CASSNGLVSGELFF,NA,TRBV6-5,TRBJ2-2,TRBD2
TGCGCCAGCAGTCAACCGGGACAGCCGTACTTC,CASSQPGQPYF,few,TRBV10-2,TRBJ2-4,TRBD1
TGTGCCAGCAGGACAGACGGGAGCTCCTACAATGAGCAGTTCTTC,CASRTDGSSYNEQFF,NA,TRBV6-6,TRBJ2-1,NA